This TCR beta chain was captured in a study of siplizumab effects on memory and regulatory T cells (dated by TCRdb to about 2019). Some background on the complete study: The effect of the anti-CD2 antibody siplizumab on alloreactive T-cell subsets was examined in allogeneic mixed lymphocyte reactions constructed from human PBMCs. The research as a whole found: Whether proliferating Tregs from siplizumab cultures were suppressive was not functionally confirmed. Sequences below about 10^-5 frequency were poorly captured, so only a minor fraction of alloreactive clones could be mapped to unstimulated subsets. The cumulative frequency of alloreactive sequences that could be traced back to unstimulated CD4+ memory T cells was significantly reduced by siplizumab. About 75-95% of proliferating CD4+ or CD8+ clones could not be given a naive or memory phenotype. Greater diversity appeared to be present in unstimulated naive T cells than in memory T cells, and a substantial contribution to the alloresponse seemed to be made by naive cells. Among mappable alloreactive CD4+ clones, the Treg-derived fraction averaged approximately 72% with siplizumab versus roughly 25% in control reactions.

Sorted unstimulated T cells and proliferating T cells recovered from mixed lymphocyte reactions were subjected to TCRbeta CDR3 sequencing. Fresh whole blood from more than 8 HLA-typed healthy donors was used as the source from which PBMCs were isolated. Unstimulated CD4+ regulatory T cells were FACS-sorted to map the origin of alloreactive clones. The library was built by means of the immunoSEQ multiplex PCR assay. Each sample had some 9.7 x 10^4 TCR templates assayed by the deep sequencing platform. Genomic DNA extracted from sorted T cells was the material used for TCRbeta CDR3 sequencing. Turning to the authors' computational methods: The R programming language was used for clonal analysis of the TCRbeta CDR3 data. Alloreactive CD4+ and CD8+ clones were defined by comparing unstimulated samples with post-reaction CFSE-low samples. Alloreactive CD4+ clones were assigned to regulatory or non-regulatory origin by matching sequences to sorted unstimulated Treg and non-Treg repertoires. Held by TCRdb, this immuneACCESS table contains in-frame sequences only and omits some clones. Under half of the omission traces to an unresolved V gene where checked; the cause of the rest is unknown. That table is the source of V, J and clone size, and D and trimming were worked out from the DNA. Here the sample has 85,000 to 130,000 clones; around 92% occur a single time. The ten most abundant clones make up around 0.77% of the sample.

In the case of this clone: Its antigen is not yet known. It has no much larger one-base neighbor in the sample; base qualities were not kept.

CDR1 and CDR2, per the germline V gene, are KGHSH and LQKENI. The V end gives up 3 bases and the J end 10 bases, leaving 5 bases in the junction not matched to a gene. The CDR3 covers 14 residues, taking in both the cysteine and the phenylalanine. The retained sequence is limited to the CDR3, 42 bases, with the frame set at the first base. Rearrangement joined TRBV18 to TRBJ2-2; TRBD2 fits 10 bases in the junction. Sequencing was performed on Tregs sorted from blood. The sequence came from a human donor in good health. The CDR3: CASSPWLAGEELFF. The DNA sequence is given as TGTGCCAGCTCACCTTGGCTAGCGGGAGAGGAGCTGTTTTTT.